This T cell receptor (beta chain) derives from a study of blood T cell repertoires in COVID-19. Study at large: There were acute and convalescent COVID-19 samples, and they came from the United States, Italy and Spain.

Original data processing: Nucleated cell counts were estimated from reference gene primer amplification. Here immunoSEQ multiplex PCR was the method, and the copy in TCRdb shows in-frame clones only, minus some. V, J and clone size are taken as reported in that table, and D and trimming were inferred from the DNA itself. The data hold around 190,000 clones, with approximately 84% observed a single time. The germline V gene has CDR1 SNHLY and CDR2 FYNNEI. This CDR3 comprises 15 residues. Trimming cost V 3 bases and J 6 bases, with 12 bases left between them. The study drew participants aged roughly 18 to 95 years from about two dozen US areas. Allocation to cohorts depended on clinical history reported by the participants.

The gene calls are TRBV2 and TRBJ1-6; possible D gene TRBD1, 5 bases. The TCR originated in a woman between 25 and 40 years old who had recovered from COVID-19. Specimen: PBMCs or T cells enriched from blood (not recorded which). CDR3: CASSDGRAGNSPLHF. In DNA, the CDR3 is TGTGCCAGCAGTGATGGCAGGGCTGGTAATTCACCCCTCCACTTT.